One and the same sample provided the 12 T cell receptor beta chains below, sequenced in a study of OX40 agonist ivuxolimab in advanced cancers. Measured with immunoSEQ multiplex PCR; TCRdb has only the in-frame clones, and not every one. Of 97,000 or so clones in the sample, 90% are singletons; the top ten hold just over 0.15%. The material was CD4+ or CD8+ T cells sorted from blood, obtained in a trial of the OX40 agonist ivuxolimab. All receptors derive from an adult with an advanced solid tumor such as melanoma, head and neck, liver or kidney cancer.

V is TRBV28 and J is TRBJ2-7; D might be TRBD2 (6 bases). Germline V gene sequence: CDR1 MDHEN, CDR2 SYDVKM. Deletions cut 7 bases from V and 0 bases from J, with 16 bases between. This CDR3 is 15 amino acids long. The CDR3 DNA sequence: TGTGCCAGCAAACCCGCGGGACGGAACTCCTACGAGCAGTACTTC. Translating gives CASKPAGRNSYEQYF.

The sample holds one count of this clone. The chain links TRBV19 to TRBJ2-1; D is possibly TRBD2 (5 bases). The CDR3 spans 18 residues. V gave up 2 bases and J gave up 4 bases, with 21 bases separating them. From germline, CDR1 is LNHDA and CDR2 SQIVND (reference sequence). The CDR3 loop is CASSITHLRFGDYNEQFF. DNA for the CDR3: TGTGCCAGTAGTATAACCCACCTTAGGTTCGGGGATTACAATGAGCAGTTCTTC.

The rearrangement links TRBV5-1 to TRBJ2-5; D is perhaps TRBD1 (5 bases). The CDR3 runs to 15 residues. Trimming left V 1 base short and J 2 bases short, with 12 bases between. Germline V lookup: CDR1 SGHRS, CDR2 YFSETQ. CDR3 nucleotide sequence: TGCGCCAGCAGCTTGTTTTGGGGCAAACAAGAGACCCAGTACTTC. Amino acid sequence: CASSLFWGKQETQYF.

The chain couples TRBV7-9 to TRBJ2-2, with D uncertain. The CDR3 runs to 14 residues. Germline lookup yields CDR1 SEHNR and CDR2 FQNEAQ (reference sequence). The V gene lost 4 bases and the J gene lost 5 bases, with 11 bases spanning the gap. CDR3 DNA sequence: TGTGCCAGCAGCTCGGAGAGGTTGACCGGGGAGCTGTTTTTT. It encodes CASSSERLTGELFF.

This chain uses TRBV19 with TRBJ1-5, with D hard to call. The CDR3 extends over 12 amino acids. CDR1 LNHDA and CDR2 SQIVND come from the germline V gene (reference sequence). Trimming stripped 0 bases from V and 9 bases from J, with 6 bases between. The CDR3 region is CASSIDRGPQHF. CDR3 DNA: TGTGCCAGTAGTATAGATCGGGGGCCCCAGCATTTT. Looking up the rest from reference TRBV19 and TRBJ1-5 gives the full variable domain: DGGITQSPKYLFRKEGQNVTLSCEQNLNHDAMYWYRQDPGQGLRLIYYSQIVNDFQKGDIAEGYSVSREKKESFPLTVTSAQKNPTAFYLCASSIDRGPQHFGDGTRLSIL.

Here the CDR3 reads CASSFRQGIGSKNIQYF. The CDR3 DNA is TGTGCCAGCAGTTTCAGACAGGGGATTGGGAGCAAAAACATTCAGTACTTC. The V and J genes are TRBV28 and TRBJ2-4; 8 bases are a match to TRBD1. Looked up from germline, CDR1 is MDHEN and CDR2 is SYDVKM. CDR3 length: 17 residues. Unmatched junction bases numbered 10, after V lost 3 bases and J lost 3 bases.

The chain joins TRBV14 to TRBJ2-1; D perhaps matches TRBD1 (5 bases). The CDR3 runs 16 residues. Per the germline V gene, CDR1 is SGHDN and CDR2 is FVKESK. Trimming took 1 base from V and 7 from J, leaving 17 bases between them. CDR3 sequence reads: CASSQAGQAPGNEQFF. CDR3 DNA sequence: TGTGCCAGCAGCCAAGCAGGGCAGGCTCCTGGTAATGAGCAGTTCTTC.

The chain uses TRBV18 and TRBJ1-4, with TRBD1 identical over 7 bases. Germline values: CDR1 KGHSH, CDR2 LQKENI. V shed 5 bases, J shed 2 bases, and the junction held 5 bases outside the gene matches. The CDR3 has 15 amino acids. CDR3 bases: TGTGCCAGCTCAAGGCAGGGACAGACTAATGAAAAACTGTTTTTT. This translates into CASSRQGQTNEKLFF.

In this sample, this clone turned up once. The V and J genes are TRBV6-5 and TRBJ1-2; D uncertain. V was shortened by 4 bases and J by 4 bases, with 10 bases between the two germline ends. The CDR3 extends over 13 amino acids. Germline V gene lookup returns CDR1 MNHEY and CDR2 SVGAGI. The CDR3 here is CASSFPGAYGYTF. The CDR3, as DNA: TGTGCCAGCAGTTTCCCGGGTGCCTATGGCTACACCTTC.

The V gene is TRBV4-1, the J gene TRBJ2-3; no definite D call. The CDR3 is 18 residues long. From germline, CDR1 is MGHRA and CDR2 YSYEKL. V was clipped by 4 bases and J by 5 bases, with 25 bases between them. The CDR3 nucleotides are TGCGCCAGCAGCCTCGAGGACCAGACCCTCGGACGGAGAGATACGCAGTATTTT. It is translated as CASSLEDQTLGRRDTQYF.

The J gene is TRBJ1-1, the V gene TRBV6-5; possible D gene TRBD1, 6 bases. Trimming removed 8 bases at V and 1 base at J, with 14 bases between. CDR3 length: 14 residues. The germline V gene has CDR1 MNHEY and CDR2 SVGAGI. The CDR3 loop is CASSRQVGNTEAFF. CDR3 sequence (DNA): TGTGCCAGCTCCCGACAGGTAGGGAACACTGAAGCTTTCTTT.

The chain combines TRBV5-4 with TRBJ2-7; 10 positions agree with TRBD2. CDR3 length equals 15 residues. Trimming cost V 2 bases and J 5 bases; bases outside gene matches: 7. CDR1 is SGHNT, CDR2 YYREEE, per germline (reference sequence). The CDR3 sequence is CASSLAGGRNNEQYF. In DNA form, the CDR3 reads TGTGCCAGCAGCTTAGCGGGAGGGCGAAACAACGAGCAGTACTTC.